The 23 T cell receptor beta chains in this list originate from one sample, sequenced in a study of T cell changes during pregnancy in multiple sclerosis. Sequencing was performed with immunoSEQ multiplex PCR; in TCRdb, only in-frame clones are kept and a portion is missing. Among under 55,000 clones listed, 85% to 95% were seen once. The source material was CD4+ T cells from peripheral blood mononuclear cells, sampled in the third trimester of pregnancy. These receptors originate from a female donor with multiple sclerosis, enrolled in a pregnancy study.

The chain combines TRBV13 with TRBJ2-7, with a weak D call TRBD2 (6 bases). The germline CDR1 and CDR2 sequences are PRHDT and FYEKMQ (reference sequence). The CDR3 sequence is 13 residues long. Trimming stripped 5 bases from V and 3 bases from J, with 11 bases between. The CDR3 region is CASSNWGDYEQYF. The CDR3 DNA reads as TGTGCCAGCAGCAACTGGGGGGACTACGAGCAGTACTTC.

The table lists this clone with a few counts. The chain joins TRBV4-2 to TRBJ1-2; the D is unclear. Trimming removed 0 bases at V and 2 bases at J, with 7 bases between. The CDR3 extends over 14 amino acids. CDR1 and CDR2 (germline): LGHNA, YNFKEQ. The CDR3 loop is CASSQDLLNYGYTF. In DNA, the CDR3 is TGTGCCAGCAGCCAAGATCTGTTAAACTATGGCTACACCTTC.

This chain links TRBV6-1 with TRBJ1-1, with 7 bases that match TRBD1. V shed 6 bases, J shed 7 bases, and the junction held 2 bases outside the gene matches. This CDR3 has 11 residues. Germline CDR1 is MNHNS and CDR2 is SASEGT. CDR3 region: CASSSGGEAFF. The CDR3 DNA reads TGTGCCAGCAGCTCAGGGGGTGAAGCTTTCTTT.

The gene calls are TRBV6-6 and TRBJ1-4, with D unclear. CDR3 size: 14 residues. Germline V lookup: CDR1 MNHNY, CDR2 SVGAGI (reference sequence). V shed 3 bases and J shed 8 bases, with 13 bases lying between them. The CDR3 bases are TGTGCCAGCAGTTATTTGACCTCGGGGGAAAAACTGTTTTTT. This gives the protein CASSYLTSGEKLFF.

This chain connects TRBV19 to TRBJ2-6; maybe TRBD2 (6 bases). This CDR3 has 16 residues. The germline V gene encodes CDR1 LNHDA and CDR2 SQIVND (reference sequence). Trimming removed 5 bases at V and 4 bases at J, with 15 bases between. DNA of the CDR3: TGTGCCAGTAGTTCCGGGCGGGGATCGGGGGCCAACGTCCTGACTTTC. Amino acids: CASSSGRGSGANVLTF.

The genes are TRBV7-8 and TRBJ1-3, with 8 bases identical to TRBD1. With V trimmed by 1 base and J by 2 bases, 4 bases remained unmatched. Germline CDR1 reads SGHVS; CDR2 reads FQNEAQ. This CDR3 has 16 residues. Written as DNA, the CDR3 is TGTGCCAGCAGCTTAGGAGGCAGGGGGCCTGGAAACACCATATATTTT. Encoded protein: CASSLGGRGPGNTIYF.

The V and J genes are TRBV7-8 and TRBJ1-1, with a weak D call TRBD1 (5 bases). Germline V gives CDR1 SGHVS, CDR2 FQNEAQ. V lost 2 bases and J 1 base, leaving 14 bases between the germline ends. The CDR3 covers 16 residues. The CDR3 here is CASSLRWVGPNTEAFF. DNA of the CDR3: TGTGCCAGCAGCTTACGATGGGTGGGGCCGAACACTGAAGCTTTCTTT.

With regard to this clone: The junction does not match germline at one end; this may be a read error. The chain links TRBV7-7 to TRBJ2-3; D not certain. CDR3 size: 14 residues. Germline V gene sequence: CDR1 SSHAT, CDR2 FNYEAQ (reference sequence). The CDR3 DNA is TGTGCTAGCAGCCCTGGCCTAGGCACCGATACGCAGTATTTT. It specifies CASSPGLGTDTQYF.

The chain links TRBV2 to TRBJ2-3, with TRBD1 matching 8 bases. CDR3 length: 15 amino acids. V lost 5 bases to trimming and J lost 0 bases; unmatched junction nucleotides: 4. Per the germline V gene, CDR1 is SNHLY and CDR2 is FYNNEI. CDR3 loop: CASSSGTGSTDTQYF. The CDR3 nucleotides are TGTGCCAGCAGTTCTGGGACAGGTAGCACAGATACGCAGTATTTT.

The CDR3 nucleotides read TGTGCCAGCAGCGGGGACAGCAATGAGCAGTTCTTC. The encoded protein is CASSGDSNEQFF. The genes are TRBV7-3 and TRBJ2-1; 7 bases fit TRBD1. Per the germline V gene, CDR1 is SGHTA and CDR2 is FQGTGA. V shed 5 bases and J 6 bases; nucleotides not matched to a gene: 1. The CDR3 covers 12 residues.

In regard to this clone: The same CDR3 arises from other DNA sequences in this sample as well. The chain employs TRBV7-3 and TRBJ1-5, with a tentative D call TRBD1 (6 bases). Trimming took off 5 bases at V and 2 bases at J, with 10 bases between the two ends. CDR1 is SGHTA, CDR2 FQGTGA, per germline. CDR3 length: 14 amino acids. The CDR3 region is CASSQSGGNQPQHF. CDR3 in DNA: TGTGCCAGCAGCCAATCAGGGGGCAATCAGCCCCAGCATTTT.

The chain is built from TRBV9 and TRBJ2-3, with D possibly matching TRBD2 (6 bases). Germline lookup yields CDR1 SGDLS and CDR2 YYNGEE. The CDR3 has 16 amino acids. The ends were cut back, 2 bases at V and 1 base at J, with 14 bases in the middle. The CDR3 reads CASSVAGTGGTDTQYF. The CDR3 coding sequence is TGTGCCAGCAGCGTTGCCGGGACGGGGGGCACAGATACGCAGTATTTT.

The gene calls are TRBV6-6 and TRBJ1-6; 8 bases map to TRBD1. The CDR3 has 14 residues. Germline CDR1 and CDR2: MNHNY and SVGAGI (reference sequence). Unmatched junction bases numbered 9, after V lost 11 bases and J lost 6 bases. The CDR3 nucleotides are TGTGCCGCCGCGGGGCAGGGGGCTAATTCACCCCTCCACTTT. Encoded protein: CAAAGQGANSPLHF.

The genes are TRBV11-2 and TRBJ2-1; 12 bases fit TRBD2. Germline V gives CDR1 SGHAT, CDR2 FQNNGV. V shed 1 base, J shed 2 bases, and the junction held 3 bases outside the gene matches. The CDR3 is 17 amino acids. The chain's CDR3 is CASSLGASGGAYNEQFF. The CDR3 region has the DNA TGTGCCAGCAGCTTAGGGGCTAGCGGGGGGGCCTACAATGAGCAGTTCTTC.

This clone showed up just a few times. The chain employs TRBV7-7 and TRBJ2-7, with D perhaps matching TRBD2 (6 bases). V dropped 1 base and J dropped 7 bases, with 11 bases sitting between them. The germline V gene encodes CDR1 SSHAT and CDR2 FNYEAQ (reference sequence). The CDR3 consists of 13 residues. CDR3 amino acids: CASSLEDGGEQYF. The CDR3, as DNA: TGTGCCAGCAGCTTAGAGGATGGGGGGGAGCAGTACTTC.

The V call is TRBV18, the J call TRBJ1-1, with D perhaps TRBD1 (5 bases). Per germline, CDR1 KGHSH and CDR2 LQKENI. CDR3 length: 17 residues. V lost 5 bases to trimming and J lost 7 bases, with 26 bases between them. The CDR3 nucleotides are TGTGCCAGCTCAATAGACAGTCTGTCAGGGAACACTGTTGAAGCTTTCTTT. Amino acids: CASSIDSLSGNTVEAFF. The variable domain in full, completed from reference TRBV18 and TRBJ1-1, reads NAGVMQNPRHLVRRRGQEARLRCSPMKGHSHVYWYRQLPEEGLKFMVYLQKENIIDESGMPKERFSAEFPKEGPSILRIQQVVRGDSAAYFCASSIDSLSGNTVEAFFGQGTRLTVV.

V usage is TRBV27 and J usage is TRBJ2-7; D might be TRBD2 (7 bases). The germline V gene has CDR1 MNHEY and CDR2 SMNVEV (reference sequence). The V end was cut by 5 bases, the J end by 11 bases, with 22 bases between. The CDR3 length is 14 residues. In nucleotides, the CDR3 is TGTGCCAGCAGTGTGCGGGGAGGGGGGACGTCGGAGTACTTC. This gives the protein CASSVRGGGTSEYF.

The chain links TRBV6-5 to TRBJ1-5, with 7 bases fitting TRBD1. Trimming removed 6 bases from V and 6 bases from J; junction bases left unmatched: 2. The CDR3 consists of 12 residues. Per the germline V gene, CDR1 is MNHEY and CDR2 is SVGAGI. The CDR3 coding sequence is TGTGCCAGCAGGGGACAGCTTCAGCCCCAGCATTTT. Translating it yields CASRGQLQPQHF.

This chain links TRBV4-2 with TRBJ1-3; D unclear. The CDR3 covers 15 residues. Per germline, CDR1 LGHNA and CDR2 YNFKEQ. V lost 2 bases and J 2 bases, leaving 10 bases between the germline ends. CDR3: CASSQPDGTGNTIYF. The DNA for the CDR3 is TGTGCCAGCAGCCAACCGGACGGGACTGGAAACACCATATATTTT.

The genes are TRBV7-9 and TRBJ2-3; 12 bases map to TRBD2. The V gene's germline CDR1 is SEHNR and CDR2 FQNEAQ (reference sequence). The CDR3 is 17 amino acids. J gave up 6 bases and V 4 bases, and 11 bases lay outside the gene matches. CDR3 sequence (DNA): TGTGCCAGCAGCTCCACTGGACTAGCGGGGAGCAGGGATACGCAGTATTTT. Residues: CASSSTGLAGSRDTQYF.

The chain employs TRBV29-1 and TRBJ2-5; 11 nucleotides align to TRBD1. J lost 7 bases, V lost 6 bases, and 1 base had no gene match. Germline CDR1 is SQVTM and CDR2 is ANQGSEA. The CDR3 consists of 11 residues. As DNA, the CDR3 is TGCAGCGTCGGGACAGGGGGGACCCAGTACTTC. Protein sequence: CSVGTGGTQYF.

This rearrangement joins TRBV12-5 to TRBJ2-6; TRBD1 might be the D (6 bases). The V gene's germline CDR1 is LGHNT and CDR2 FRNRAP. The length of the CDR3 is 16 residues. With 4 bases removed from V and 0 bases from J, the gap between germline ends came to 10 bases. The chain's CDR3 is CASGSGHRSGANVLTF. The CDR3 bases are TGTGCTAGTGGTTCGGGACACCGCTCTGGGGCCAACGTCCTGACTTTC.

In regard to this clone: Mismatch with germline at one junction end may stem from a read error. V gene TRBV7-7 combines with J gene TRBJ2-1; 7 bases agree with TRBD1. CDR3 length: 15 amino acids. The germline CDR1 and CDR2 sequences are SSHAT and FNYEAQ (reference sequence). The CDR3 DNA reads as TGTGCTAGCAGCCCGGACAGGAGCTCCTACAATGAGCAGTTCTTC. This encodes CASSPDRSSYNEQFF.